What follows are 20 T cell receptor beta chains derived from one specimen sequenced in a study of blood T cell repertoires in COVID-19. Profiling relied on immunoSEQ multiplex PCR, and the TCRdb table lists in-frame clones only, not all of them. The profile shows approximately 82,000 clones, roughly 89% of them singletons. What was sequenced was peripheral blood. The receptors were gathered from a man aged 70 or older with active or convalescent COVID-19.

The chain uses TRBV11-3 and TRBJ2-4; 7 bases are shared with TRBD1. The V gene end was trimmed by 5 bases and the J gene end by 8 bases; junction bases not matched to a gene: 6. CDR1 is SGHNT and CDR2 is YENEEA in the germline V gene. The CDR3 length is 13 residues. CDR3 coding DNA: TGTGCCAGCAGCATTACAGGGGTGGACATTCAGTACTTC. Protein product: CASSITGVDIQYF.

V is TRBV30 and J is TRBJ2-7; 7 bases align to TRBD2. Trimming removed 0 bases from V and 6 bases from J; junction bases left unmatched: 2. CDR1 is GTSNPN, CDR2 SVGIG, per germline (reference sequence). The CDR3 sequence is 12 residues long. The CDR3 DNA follows: TGTGCCTGGAGTGTAGCGGGACGCGAGCAGTACTTC. Protein product: CAWSVAGREQYF.

The chain uses TRBV9 and TRBJ1-2; 9 nucleotides line up with TRBD1. CDR1 and CDR2 from the germline V gene are SGDLS and YYNGEE. The CDR3 has 15 amino acids. Trimming cost V 4 bases and J 4 bases; bases outside gene matches: 8. CDR3: CASSTGQGVGYGYTF. The CDR3 DNA sequence: TGTGCCAGCAGCACGGGACAGGGAGTTGGCTATGGCTACACCTTC.

The V and J genes are TRBV14 and TRBJ2-1; perhaps TRBD2 as D (5 bases). Trimming shortened V by 4 bases and J by 2 bases, and 15 bases separated the two germline ends. In germline, CDR1 is SGHDN, CDR2 FVKESK. CDR3 length: 16 residues. The chain's CDR3 is CASSPQGSGTYNEQFF. In DNA form, the CDR3 reads TGTGCCAGCAGCCCGCAAGGAAGCGGCACCTACAATGAGCAGTTCTTC.

The chain recombines TRBV6-5 with TRBJ1-2; D perhaps matches TRBD1 (6 bases). Germline V gene sequence: CDR1 MNHEY, CDR2 SVGAGI. Trimming pared 6 bases from V and 5 bases from J, leaving 19 bases between. The CDR3 consists of 15 residues. The CDR3 is CASSRGDTTWYGYTF. CDR3 sequence (DNA): TGTGCCAGCAGCCGTGGGGACACCACGTGGTATGGCTACACCTTC.

The chain carries TRBV28 and TRBJ1-5; 10 nucleotides match TRBD1. V shed 3 bases, J shed 11 bases, and the junction held 16 bases outside the gene matches. The CDR3 is 17 residues long. CDR1 is MDHEN and CDR2 is SYDVKM in the germline V gene. The CDR3 bases are TGTGCCAGCAGTTTTTGGGGGGGACAGGGGCCGCCCGGAACCCAGCATTTT. Translated: CASSFWGGQGPPGTQHF.

CDR3 in DNA: TGCGCCAGCAGCCCCGGGACAGGGGGATCTGGAAACACCATATATTTT. Translation: CASSPGTGGSGNTIYF. This sequence joins TRBV5-1 and TRBJ1-3, with 11 bases aligning to TRBD1. V trimming: 4 bases; J trimming: 1 base; junction bases outside the gene matches: 4. CDR1 is SGHRS and CDR2 is YFSETQ in the germline V gene. There are 16 residues in the CDR3.

This chain connects TRBV7-2 to TRBJ1-3; D is unresolved. V lost 1 base and J 3 bases, leaving 10 bases between the germline ends. Germline V lookup: CDR1 SGHTA, CDR2 FQGNSA. The CDR3 extends over 15 amino acids. The CDR3 sequence: CASSLVAGSGNTIYF. The DNA for the CDR3 is TGTGCCAGCAGCTTAGTGGCAGGCAGTGGAAACACCATATATTTT.

This chain joins TRBV19 and TRBJ1-3, with unresolved D. Germline CDR1 and CDR2: LNHDA and SQIVND (reference sequence). The V and J ends lost 3 bases and 1 base respectively, with 7 bases between them. This CDR3 is built from 14 residues. The CDR3 region is CASSMAPSGNTIYF. CDR3 nucleotide sequence: TGTGCCAGTAGTATGGCCCCATCTGGAAACACCATATATTTT.

V and J are TRBV21-1 and TRBJ2-3; the table's D call TRBD2 went unverified against the DNA. TRBV21-1 is flagged as a pseudogene. The CDR3 is 16 residues long. Written as DNA, the CDR3 is TGTGCCAGCAGCAAAGCTACGGGATCCATAAGGGATACGCAGTATTTT. This encodes CASSKATGSIRDTQYF.

The V call is TRBV18, the J call TRBJ2-7; 7 bases agree with TRBD1. In germline, CDR1 is KGHSH, CDR2 LQKENI. V gave up 4 bases and J gave up 7 bases; unmatched junction bases: 16. This CDR3 has 16 amino acids. In DNA form, the CDR3 reads TGTGCCAGCTCACAAAGACAAGGGACAGCCCCAGGGGAGCAGTACTTC. Its translation: CASSQRQGTAPGEQYF.

The chain recombines TRBV5-1 with TRBJ1-4; D remains unclear. The CDR3 runs 16 residues. V lost 0 bases and J 7 bases, leaving 16 bases between the germline ends. The germline V gene encodes CDR1 SGHRS and CDR2 YFSETQ. The CDR3 sequence: CASSLVSGAGVEKLFF. The CDR3 DNA sequence: TGCGCCAGCAGCTTGGTGTCGGGCGCCGGGGTTGAAAAACTGTTTTTT.

The V and J genes are TRBV27 and TRBJ2-7; TRBD1 is a possible D gene (6 bases). The CDR3 has 16 residues. Germline CDR1 and CDR2: MNHEY and SMNVEV (reference sequence). Trimming took 8 bases from V and 1 from J, leaving 21 bases between them. CDR3 sequence reads: CASASFYTGQSYEQYF. CDR3 coding DNA: TGTGCCAGCGCGAGTTTCTATACAGGGCAATCCTACGAGCAGTACTTC.

The CDR3 DNA sequence: TGTGCCAGCAGCCCCACCGGGACACTGAACACTGAAGCTTTCTTT. The encoded protein is CASSPTGTLNTEAFF. The chain joins TRBV5-4 to TRBJ1-1, with D perhaps TRBD1 (6 bases). Germline-derived CDR1 and CDR2 are SGHNT and YYREEE (reference sequence). CDR3 length: 15 amino acids. V was trimmed by 4 bases and J by 0 bases, leaving 13 bases between them.

The chain combines TRBV27 with TRBJ2-7; D unresolved. CDR1 and CDR2 from the germline V gene are MNHEY and SMNVEV (reference sequence). With 4 bases removed from V and 5 bases from J, the gap between germline ends came to 12 bases. The CDR3 is 13 residues long. CDR3 sequence (DNA): TGTGCCAGCAGTTCCCACTATGGAAACGAGCAGTACTTC. It encodes CASSSHYGNEQYF.

The chain has TRBV27 and TRBJ1-6; 8 nucleotides align to TRBD1. J was trimmed by 10 bases and V by 5 bases; bases with no gene match: 10. CDR1 is MNHEY and CDR2 is SMNVEV in the germline V gene (reference sequence). This CDR3 is built from 15 residues. This CDR3 reads CASSPRDRLRSPLHF. The CDR3 DNA reads as TGTGCCAGCAGTCCCCGGGACAGGCTCAGGTCACCCCTCCACTTT.

The V and J genes are TRBV5-1 and TRBJ2-3; the match to TRBD2 covers 13 bases. Germline loops: CDR1 SGHRS, CDR2 YFSETQ. The CDR3 loop spans 18 amino acids. V trimming: 0 bases; J trimming: 3 bases; junction bases outside the gene matches: 7. DNA for the CDR3: TGCGCCAGCAGCTTGGCCATTACTAGCGGGAGGGAGACAGATACGCAGTATTTT. Its protein is CASSLAITSGRETDTQYF.

The genes are TRBV28 and TRBJ2-3; 8 bases fit TRBD2. V shed 3 bases and J 4 bases; nucleotides not matched to a gene: 0. The CDR3 is 13 residues long. Germline-derived CDR1 and CDR2 are MDHEN and SYDVKM. DNA of the CDR3: TGTGCCAGCAGTTTGACTAGCGCAGATACGCAGTATTTT. It codes for CASSLTSADTQYF.

The V call is TRBV5-5, the J call TRBJ2-6; no firm D call. The germline gives CDR1 SGHKS, CDR2 YYEKEE (reference sequence). Between the trimmed V and J ends, which lost 2 bases and 1 base, there was a span of 7 bases. CDR3 length: 15 amino acids. The CDR3 here is CASSFTGSGANVLTF. In DNA form, the CDR3 reads TGTGCCAGCAGCTTCACCGGGTCTGGGGCCAACGTCCTGACTTTC.

V usage is TRBV28 and J usage is TRBJ1-2; 8 positions agree with TRBD1. CDR1 and CDR2 from the germline V gene are MDHEN and SYDVKM. The CDR3 totals 15 residues. Trimming took 3 bases from V and 3 from J; bases not matched to a gene: 6. CDR3 amino acids: CASSLAAGGDYGYTF. CDR3 sequence (DNA): TGTGCCAGCAGTTTGGCGGCAGGGGGCGACTATGGCTACACCTTC.